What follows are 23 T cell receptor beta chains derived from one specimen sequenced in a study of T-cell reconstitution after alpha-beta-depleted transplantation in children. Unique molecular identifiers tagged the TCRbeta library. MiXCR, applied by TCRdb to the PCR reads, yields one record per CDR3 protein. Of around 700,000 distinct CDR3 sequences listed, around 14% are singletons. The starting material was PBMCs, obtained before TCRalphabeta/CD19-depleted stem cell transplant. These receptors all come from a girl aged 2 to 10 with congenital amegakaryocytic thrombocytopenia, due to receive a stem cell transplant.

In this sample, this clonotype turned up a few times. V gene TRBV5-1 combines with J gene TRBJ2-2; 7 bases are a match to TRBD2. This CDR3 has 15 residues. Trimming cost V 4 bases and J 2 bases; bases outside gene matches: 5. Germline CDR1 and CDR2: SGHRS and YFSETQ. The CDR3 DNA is TGCGCCAGCAGCCCCTGGACTAGTAACACCGGGGAGCTGTTTTTT. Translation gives CASSPWTSNTGELFF. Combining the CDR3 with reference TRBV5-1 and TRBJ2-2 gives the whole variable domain KAGVTQTPRYLIKTRGQQVTLSCSPISGHRSVSWYQQTPGQGLQFLFEYFSETQRNKGNFPGRFSGRQFSNSRSEMNVSTLELGDSALYLCASSPWTSNTGELFFGEGSRLTVL.

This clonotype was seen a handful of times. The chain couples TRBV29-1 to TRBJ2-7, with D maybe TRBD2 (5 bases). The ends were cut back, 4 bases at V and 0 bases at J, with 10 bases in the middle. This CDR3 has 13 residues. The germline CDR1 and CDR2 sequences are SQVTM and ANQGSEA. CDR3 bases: TGCAGCGTTGGGAAGCGGAACTCCTACGAGCAGTACTTC. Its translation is CSVGKRNSYEQYF.

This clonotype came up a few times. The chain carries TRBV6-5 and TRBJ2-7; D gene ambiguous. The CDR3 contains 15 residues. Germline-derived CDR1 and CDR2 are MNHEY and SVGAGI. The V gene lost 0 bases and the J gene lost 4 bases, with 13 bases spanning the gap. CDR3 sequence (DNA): TGTGCCAGCAGTTACTCTGCTAGTCCTAAATACGAGCAGTACTTC. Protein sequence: CASSYSASPKYEQYF.

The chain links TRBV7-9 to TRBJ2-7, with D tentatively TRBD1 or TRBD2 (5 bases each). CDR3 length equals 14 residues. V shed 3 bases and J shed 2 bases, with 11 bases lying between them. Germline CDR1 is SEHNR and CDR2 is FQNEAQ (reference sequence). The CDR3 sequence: CASSFGGATYEQYF. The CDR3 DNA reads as TGTGCCAGCAGCTTTGGGGGAGCCACCTACGAGCAGTACTTC.

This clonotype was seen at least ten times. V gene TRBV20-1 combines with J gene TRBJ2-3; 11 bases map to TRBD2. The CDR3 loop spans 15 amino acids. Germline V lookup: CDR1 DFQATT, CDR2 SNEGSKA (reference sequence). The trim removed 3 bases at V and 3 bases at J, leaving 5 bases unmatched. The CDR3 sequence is CSASIRTSGTDTQYF. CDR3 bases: TGCAGTGCTAGCATTCGGACTAGCGGGACAGATACGCAGTATTTT.

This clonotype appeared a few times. CDR3 amino acids: CASSDSGSHQNEQFF. The CDR3 coding sequence is TGTGCCAGCAGCGATAGCGGGTCACACCAAAATGAGCAGTTCTTC. The chain carries TRBV6-1 and TRBJ2-1; 7 bases agree with TRBD2. The CDR3 extends over 15 amino acids. Germline V gives CDR1 MNHNS, CDR2 SASEGT. J was trimmed by 7 bases and V by 6 bases; bases with no gene match: 12.

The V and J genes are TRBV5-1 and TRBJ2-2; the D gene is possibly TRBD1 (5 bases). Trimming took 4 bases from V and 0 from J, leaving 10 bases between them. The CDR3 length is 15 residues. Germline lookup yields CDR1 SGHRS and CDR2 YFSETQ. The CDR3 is CASSNRQSNTGELFF. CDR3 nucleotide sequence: TGCGCCAGCAGCAATAGACAGTCGAACACCGGGGAGCTGTTTTTT.

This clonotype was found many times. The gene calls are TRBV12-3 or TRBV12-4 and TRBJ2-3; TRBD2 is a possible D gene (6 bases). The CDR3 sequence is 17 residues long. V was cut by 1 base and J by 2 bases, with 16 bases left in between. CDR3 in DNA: TGTGCCAGCAGTTTAGTCCCGTTGACTAGTCTCACAGATACGCAGTATTTT. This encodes CASSLVPLTSLTDTQYF.

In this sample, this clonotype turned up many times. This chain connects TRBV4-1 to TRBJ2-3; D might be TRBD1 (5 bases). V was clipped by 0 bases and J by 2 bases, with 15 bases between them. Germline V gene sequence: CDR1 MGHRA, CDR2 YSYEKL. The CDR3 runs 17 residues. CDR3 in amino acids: CASSQEVQGAFTDTQYF. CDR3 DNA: TGCGCCAGCAGCCAAGAAGTCCAGGGCGCCTTCACAGATACGCAGTATTTT.

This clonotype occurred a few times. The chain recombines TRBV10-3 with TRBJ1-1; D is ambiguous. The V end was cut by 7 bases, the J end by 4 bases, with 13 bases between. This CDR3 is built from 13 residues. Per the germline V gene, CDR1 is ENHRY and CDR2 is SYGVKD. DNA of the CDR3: TGTGCCATCATCACCAACAGTGGCACTGAAGCTTTCTTT. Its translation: CAIITNSGTEAFF.

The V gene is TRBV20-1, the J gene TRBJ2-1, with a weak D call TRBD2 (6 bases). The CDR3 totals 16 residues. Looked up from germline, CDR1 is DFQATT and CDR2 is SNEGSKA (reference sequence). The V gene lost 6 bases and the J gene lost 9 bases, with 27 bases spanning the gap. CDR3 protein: CSAPQFGMGEVAEQFF. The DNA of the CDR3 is TGCAGTGCCCCTCAATTTGGAATGGGGGAGGTGGCTGAGCAGTTCTTC.

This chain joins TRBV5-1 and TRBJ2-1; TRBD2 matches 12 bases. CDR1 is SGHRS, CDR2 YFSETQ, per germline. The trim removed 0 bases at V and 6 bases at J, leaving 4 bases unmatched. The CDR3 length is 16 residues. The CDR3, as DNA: TGCGCCAGCAGCTTGGGGTCTAGCGGGAGGGCCAATGAGCAGTTCTTC. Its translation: CASSLGSSGRANEQFF.

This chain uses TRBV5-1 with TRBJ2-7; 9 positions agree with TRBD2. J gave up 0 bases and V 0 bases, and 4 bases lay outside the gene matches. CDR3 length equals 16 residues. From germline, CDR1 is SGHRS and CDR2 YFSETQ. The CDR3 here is CASSLGSGRSSYEQYF. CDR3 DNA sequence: TGCGCCAGCAGCTTGGGGAGCGGGAGGAGCTCCTACGAGCAGTACTTC.

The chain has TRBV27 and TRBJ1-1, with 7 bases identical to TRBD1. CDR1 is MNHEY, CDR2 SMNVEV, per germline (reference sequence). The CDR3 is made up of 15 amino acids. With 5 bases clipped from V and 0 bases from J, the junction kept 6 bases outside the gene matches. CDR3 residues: CASSITGAVNTEAFF. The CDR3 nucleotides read TGTGCCAGCAGTATAACAGGGGCAGTGAACACTGAAGCTTTCTTT.

CDR3 region: CASSLALLREPFYRSQYF. CDR3 DNA sequence: TGCGCCAGCAGCTTGGCACTTCTTCGGGAGCCCTTCTATAGGTCCCAGTACTTC. J is TRBJ2-5 and V is TRBV5-1, with D possibly TRBD2 on 6 matching bases. CDR1 is SGHRS and CDR2 is YFSETQ in the germline V gene. V was cut by 0 bases and J by 9 bases, with 27 bases left in between. The CDR3 is 18 residues long. The full variable domain, completed using reference TRBV5-1 and TRBJ2-5, is KAGVTQTPRYLIKTRGQQVTLSCSPISGHRSVSWYQQTPGQGLQFLFEYFSETQRNKGNFPGRFSGRQFSNSRSEMNVSTLELGDSALYLCASSLALLREPFYRSQYFGPGTRLLVL.

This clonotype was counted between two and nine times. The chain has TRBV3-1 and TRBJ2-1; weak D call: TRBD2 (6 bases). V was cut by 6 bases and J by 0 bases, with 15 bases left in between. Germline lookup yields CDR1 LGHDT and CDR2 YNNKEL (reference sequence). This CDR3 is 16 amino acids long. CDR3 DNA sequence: TGTGCCAGCAGTGACTTCACTAGCCGCTCCTACAATGAGCAGTTCTTC. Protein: CASSDFTSRSYNEQFF.

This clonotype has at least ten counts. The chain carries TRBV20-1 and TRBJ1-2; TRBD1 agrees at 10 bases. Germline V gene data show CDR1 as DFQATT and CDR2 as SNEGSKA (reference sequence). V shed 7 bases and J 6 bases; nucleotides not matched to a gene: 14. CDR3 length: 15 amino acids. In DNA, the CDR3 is TGCAGTGGAACTTTGACAGGGGGCGCGACTGATGGCTACACCTTC. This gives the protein CSGTLTGGATDGYTF.

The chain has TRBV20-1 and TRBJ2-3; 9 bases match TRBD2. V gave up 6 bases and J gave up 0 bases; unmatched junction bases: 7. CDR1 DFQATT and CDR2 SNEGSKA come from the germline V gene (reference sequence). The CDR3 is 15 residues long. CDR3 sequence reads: CSATRTSGSTDTQYF. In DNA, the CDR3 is TGCAGTGCCACCCGTACTAGCGGGAGCACAGATACGCAGTATTTT.

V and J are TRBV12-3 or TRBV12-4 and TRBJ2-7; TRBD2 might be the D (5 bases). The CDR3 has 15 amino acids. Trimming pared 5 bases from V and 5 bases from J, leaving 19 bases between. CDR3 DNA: TGTGCCAGCAGTCCCACCCAACTAGTATTCAACGAGCAGTACTTC. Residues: CASSPTQLVFNEQYF.

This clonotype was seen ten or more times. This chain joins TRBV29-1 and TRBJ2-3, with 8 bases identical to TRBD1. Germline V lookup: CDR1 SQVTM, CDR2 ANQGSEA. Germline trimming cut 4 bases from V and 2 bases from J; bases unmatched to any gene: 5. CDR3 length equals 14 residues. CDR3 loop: CSVVDRGPTDTQYF. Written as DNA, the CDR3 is TGCAGCGTTGTTGACAGGGGACCCACAGATACGCAGTATTTT.

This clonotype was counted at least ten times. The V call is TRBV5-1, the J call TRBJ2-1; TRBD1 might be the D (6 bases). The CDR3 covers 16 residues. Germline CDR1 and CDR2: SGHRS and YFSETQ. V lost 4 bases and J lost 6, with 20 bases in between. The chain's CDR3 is CASSPNPSIQGNEQFF. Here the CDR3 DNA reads TGCGCCAGCAGCCCCAACCCATCCATACAGGGCAATGAGCAGTTCTTC.

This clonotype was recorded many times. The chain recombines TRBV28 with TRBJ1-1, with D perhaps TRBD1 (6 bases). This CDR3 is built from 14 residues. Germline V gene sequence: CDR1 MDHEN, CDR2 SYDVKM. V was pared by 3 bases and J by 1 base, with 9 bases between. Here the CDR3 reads CASSLKGGNTEAFF. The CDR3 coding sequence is TGTGCCAGCAGTTTGAAGGGGGGGAACACTGAAGCTTTCTTT.

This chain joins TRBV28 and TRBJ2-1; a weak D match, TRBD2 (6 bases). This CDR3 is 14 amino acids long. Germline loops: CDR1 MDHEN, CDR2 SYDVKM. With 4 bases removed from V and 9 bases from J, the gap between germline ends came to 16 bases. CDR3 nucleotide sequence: TGTGCCAGCAGTTCGGGAGAGTGGAGGGGTGAGCAGTTCTTC. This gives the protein CASSSGEWRGEQFF.